This T cell receptor beta chain was captured in a study of cytomegalovirus exposure and HLA in healthy donors (dated by TCRdb to 2015 to 2018). About the full investigation: The roughly 650 repertoires of the first cohort and the 120 validation repertoires were produced on the same platform, according to a later analysis. Along with the roughly 670-subject first cohort, a separate validation cohort of more than 90 different subjects was used. To predict cytomegalovirus infection status, the study brought together high-throughput TCR immunosequencing, statistical association of individual TCRs with disease status, and machine learning. The aim of the study was to test whether cataloging public T cell receptors could identify signatures of past pathogen exposure. The paper's findings and limits, for the study overall: A total of roughly 160 TCR beta chains were listed by the study as associated with cytomegalovirus. A later analysis lacked HLA typing for the validation cohort, so it scored co-occurrence in that cohort across all 120 or so repertoires. In vitro tests confirmed that a few of the cytomegalovirus-associated TCR beta chains recognize cytomegalovirus antigens. Across donors, most TCR sequences were observed very rarely, whereas some public TCRs were present in many individuals. It was suggested by the authors that the approach could potentially be generalized to other disease states and immunological phenotypes. The classifier was reported to diagnose cytomegalovirus status with high specificity and sensitivity in both the original and validation cohorts. Of the cluster scores, roughly 93% were above 0 in a later analysis, which found that TCRs clustered in the first cohort also tended to co-occur in the 120 validation repertoires.

The germline V gene yields MDHEN for CDR1 and SYDVKM for CDR2. Clipping removes 6 bases from V and 0 bases from J, with 2 as the unmatched junction base count. Counted from cysteine to phenylalanine, this CDR3 has 15 amino acids. The retained sequence is limited to the CDR3, 45 bases, with the frame set at the first base. Library preparation used the immunoSEQ multiplex PCR assay. The source study handled its data this way. A statistical classification framework was built to diagnose cytomegalovirus status from the catalog of TCR beta chain sequences. TCRdb re-hosts the immuneACCESS table, in-frame sequences only. Its copies lack some clones; in the studies checked, an unresolved V gene accounts for under half of them, and the cause for the rest is not known. Clone size and the V and J calls come from that table; the DNA yielded D and trimming. Present in this sample are more than 90,000 clones, 90% to 95% of which were seen just once. About 1.1% of the sample goes to the ten largest clones.

Donors formed part of the validation cohort, which comprised some 120 subjects and was distinct from the first cohort of under 850 subjects. A word on this clone: Its antigen is not yet known. No base quality values were provided; no much bigger clone lies one nucleotide off.

The chain links TRBV28 with TRBJ2-1; 10 middle bases align to TRBD2. The TCR sequence derives from a woman aged 25 to 45 in good health and CMV-seropositive. The sequenced material came from PBMCs. In nucleotide form, the sequence is TGTGCCAGCAGCTTAGCGGGAGGCTCCTACAATGAGCAGTTCTTC. Its translation is CASSLAGGSYNEQFF.